The 5 T cell receptor beta chains reported below all come from one sample, sequenced in a study of T cells in Graves' hyperthyroidism and ophthalmopathy. TCR beta CDR3 region amplification was performed from RNA transcripts. Using the HTBI primer set, a first-round RT-PCR was run on the TCR CDR3. TCRdb passed the multiplex PCR reads through MiXCR, listing each CDR3 protein once. This sample has 500,000 to 750,000 distinct CDR3 sequences, with 15% to 19% found just once. Sequences were obtained from blood. These receptors all stem from a woman under 40 with Graves' hyperthyroidism.

Many counts were recorded for this clonotype. The gene calls are TRBV7-2 and TRBJ2-3; 10 nucleotides agree with TRBD2. The CDR3 totals 18 residues. Germline CDR1 and CDR2: SGHTA and FQGNSA. With V trimmed by 7 bases and J by 2 bases, 15 bases remained unmatched. This CDR3 is CASTPLAGLAGATDTQYF. CDR3 DNA: TGTGCCAGCACCCCGTTAGCCGGGCTAGCGGGGGCCACAGATACGCAGTATTTT.

This clonotype was counted ten times or more. The chain combines TRBV9 with TRBJ2-5, with 10 positions matching TRBD2. Germline V lookup: CDR1 SGDLS, CDR2 YYNGEE. This CDR3 has 17 residues. V was clipped by 3 bases and J by 1 base; unmatched bases: 9. The CDR3: CASSAPSAGGFQETQYF. CDR3 in DNA: TGTGCCAGCAGCGCCCCCTCAGCGGGAGGGTTCCAAGAGACCCAGTACTTC.

This clonotype appeared many times. J is TRBJ2-3 and V is TRBV20-1, with 7 bases that match TRBD1. CDR3 length equals 16 residues. J lost 1 base, V lost 0 bases, and 7 bases had no gene match. Per germline, CDR1 DFQATT and CDR2 SNEGSKA (reference sequence). The CDR3 DNA follows: TGCAGTGCTAGAGAAAGGGGGCGCGGACGCACAGATACGCAGTATTTT. Translated: CSARERGRGRTDTQYF.

This clonotype occurred many times. This sequence joins TRBV12-3 or TRBV12-4 and TRBJ2-2, with a tentative D call TRBD2 (5 bases). V shed 5 bases and J shed 6 bases, with 7 bases lying between them. This CDR3 is 12 amino acids long. The CDR3 reads CASSEGSGELFF. The CDR3 coding sequence is TGTGCCAGCAGTGAGGGTTCCGGGGAGCTGTTTTTT.

This clonotype was counted only a few times. The V call is TRBV4-2, the J call TRBJ2-7; TRBD1 agrees at 8 bases. The germline V gene encodes CDR1 LGHNA and CDR2 YNFKEQ. CDR3 length: 15 residues. The junction had 5 bases not matched to a gene; V was cut back by 2 bases and J by 2 bases. CDR3: CASSQTQGQAYEQYF. CDR3 nucleotides: TGTGCCAGCAGCCAAACTCAGGGACAGGCCTACGAGCAGTACTTC.